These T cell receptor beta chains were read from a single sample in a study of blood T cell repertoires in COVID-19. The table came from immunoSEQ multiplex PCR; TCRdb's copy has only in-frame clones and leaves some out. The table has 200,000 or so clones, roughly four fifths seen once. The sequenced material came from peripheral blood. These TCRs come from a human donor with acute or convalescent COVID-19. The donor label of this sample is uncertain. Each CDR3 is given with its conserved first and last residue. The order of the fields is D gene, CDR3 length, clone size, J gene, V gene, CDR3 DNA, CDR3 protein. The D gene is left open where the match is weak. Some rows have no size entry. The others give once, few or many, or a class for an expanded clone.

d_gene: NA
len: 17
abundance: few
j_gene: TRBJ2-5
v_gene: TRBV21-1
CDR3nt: TGTGCCAGCAGCAACCCGGCCGACAGGGTAAAGAAGGAGACCCAGTACTTC
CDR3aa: CASSNPADRVKKETQYF

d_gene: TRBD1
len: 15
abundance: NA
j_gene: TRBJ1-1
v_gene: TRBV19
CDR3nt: TGTGCCAGTAGCGCTCGGACAGGGGGCTTTCCTGAAGCTTTCTTT
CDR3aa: CASSARTGGFPEAFF

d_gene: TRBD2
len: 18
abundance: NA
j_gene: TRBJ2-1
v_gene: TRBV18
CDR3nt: TGTGCCAGCTCACCCGGGACTAGCGGGATGAGTTCCTACAATGAGCAGTTCTTC
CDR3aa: CASSPGTSGMSSYNEQFF

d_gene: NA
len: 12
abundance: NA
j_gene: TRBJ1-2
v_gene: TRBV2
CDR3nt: TGTGCCAGCACCTTACGGGGCTATGGCTACACCTTC
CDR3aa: CASTLRGYGYTF

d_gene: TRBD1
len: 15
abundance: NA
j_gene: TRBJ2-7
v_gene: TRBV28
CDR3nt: TGTGCCAGCAGTTTATACAGACAGGGACATCACGAGCAGTACTTC
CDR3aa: CASSLYRQGHHEQYF

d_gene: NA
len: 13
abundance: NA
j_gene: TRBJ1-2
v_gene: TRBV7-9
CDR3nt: TGTGCCAGCAGCGTTGTAGGAGCACGGGGCTACACCTTC
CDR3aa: CASSVVGARGYTF

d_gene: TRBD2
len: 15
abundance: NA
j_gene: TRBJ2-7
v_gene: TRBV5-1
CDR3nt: TGCGCCAGCAGCTTGGCCCAGCGGGAGAGAGACGAGCAGTACTTC
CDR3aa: CASSLAQRERDEQYF

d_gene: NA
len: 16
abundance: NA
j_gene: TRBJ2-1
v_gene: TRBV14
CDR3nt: TGTGCCAGCAGCCTCCCCGGACTGTCTGCCTACAATGAGCAGTTCTTC
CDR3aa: CASSLPGLSAYNEQFF

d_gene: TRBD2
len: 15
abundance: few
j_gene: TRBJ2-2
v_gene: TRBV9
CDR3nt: TGTGCCAGCAGCGTAGGACTAGCGGGGAGAGGGGAGCTGTTTTTT
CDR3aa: CASSVGLAGRGELFF

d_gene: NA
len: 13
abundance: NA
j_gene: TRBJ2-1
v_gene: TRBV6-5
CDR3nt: TGTGCCAGCAGTTACGGTGGGAGTGGGGAGCAGTTCTTC
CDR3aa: CASSYGGSGEQFF

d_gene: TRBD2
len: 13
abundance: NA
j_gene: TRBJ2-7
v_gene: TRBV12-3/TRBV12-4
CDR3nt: TGTGCCAGCAGACCTAGCGGGAAGAGCGAGCAGTACTTC
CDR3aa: CASRPSGKSEQYF

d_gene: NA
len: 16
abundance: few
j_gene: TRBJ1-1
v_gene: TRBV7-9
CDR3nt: TGTGCCAGCAGCTTAGGACGACAGGCCAAGGACACTGAAGCTTTCTTT
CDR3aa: CASSLGRQAKDTEAFF

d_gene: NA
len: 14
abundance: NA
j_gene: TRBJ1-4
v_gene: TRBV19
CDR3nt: TGTGCCAGTAATGAGGGTGCAACTAATGAAAAACTGTTTTTT
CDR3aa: CASNEGATNEKLFF

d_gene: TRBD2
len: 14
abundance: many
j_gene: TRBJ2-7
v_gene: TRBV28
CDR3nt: TGTGCCAGCTCCAGCGGGGGGCATGGTTACGAGCAGTACTTC
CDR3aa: CASSSGGHGYEQYF

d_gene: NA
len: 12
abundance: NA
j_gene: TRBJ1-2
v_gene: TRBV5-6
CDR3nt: TGTGCCAGCACCCGGGGAGGTTATGGCTACACCTTC
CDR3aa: CASTRGGYGYTF

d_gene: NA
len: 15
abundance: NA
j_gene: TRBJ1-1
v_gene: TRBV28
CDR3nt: TGTGCCAGCCAACCATCCGGGACAATGAACACTGAAGCTTTCTTT
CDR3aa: CASQPSGTMNTEAFF

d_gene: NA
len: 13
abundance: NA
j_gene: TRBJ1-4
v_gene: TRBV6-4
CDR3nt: TGTGCCAGCAGTGATGGGGCGACTGAAAAACTGTTTTTT
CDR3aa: CASSDGATEKLFF

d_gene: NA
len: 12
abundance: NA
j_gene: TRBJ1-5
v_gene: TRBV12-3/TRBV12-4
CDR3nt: TGTGCCAGCAGTTTACTCAATCAGCCCCAGCATTTT
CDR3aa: CASSLLNQPQHF

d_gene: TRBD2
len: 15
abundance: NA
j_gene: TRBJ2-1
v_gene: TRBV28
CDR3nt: TGTGCCAGCAGTTTAGGGGGGGGTTACGGCAATGAGCAGTTCTTC
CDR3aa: CASSLGGGYGNEQFF

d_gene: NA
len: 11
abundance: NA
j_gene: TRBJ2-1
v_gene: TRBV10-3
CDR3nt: TGTGCCATCAGTGTAGAGGCTGAGCAGTTCTTC
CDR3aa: CAISVEAEQFF

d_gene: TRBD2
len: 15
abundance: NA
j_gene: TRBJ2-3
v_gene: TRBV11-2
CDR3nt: TGTGCCAGCAGCTTAGTGGCGGGAGCTTACGATACGCAGTATTTT
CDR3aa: CASSLVAGAYDTQYF

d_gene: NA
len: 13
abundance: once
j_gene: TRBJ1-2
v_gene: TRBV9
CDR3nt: TGTGCCAGCAGCGGTAAGGAGAACTATGGCTACACCTTC
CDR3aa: CASSGKENYGYTF

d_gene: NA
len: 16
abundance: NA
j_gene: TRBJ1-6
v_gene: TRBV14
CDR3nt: TGTGCCAGCAGCCACCGACAGATCCCGTATAATTCACCCCTCCACTTT
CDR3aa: CASSHRQIPYNSPLHF

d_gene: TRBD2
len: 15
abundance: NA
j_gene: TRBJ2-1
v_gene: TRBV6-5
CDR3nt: TGTGCCAGCAGTTACGAAGCGGGGCGATCGGTTGAGCAGTTCTTC
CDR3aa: CASSYEAGRSVEQFF

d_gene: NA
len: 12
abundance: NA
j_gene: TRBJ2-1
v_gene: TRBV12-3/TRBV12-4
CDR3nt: TGTGCCAGCAGTTTACGTCGAGTGGAGCAGTTCTTC
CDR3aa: CASSLRRVEQFF

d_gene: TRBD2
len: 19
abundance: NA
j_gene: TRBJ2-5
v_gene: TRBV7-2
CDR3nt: TGTGCCAGCAGCTTTGGAACCGCCGGGTTTGCGGGAGGGGGAGAGACCCAGTACTTC
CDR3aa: CASSFGTAGFAGGGETQYF

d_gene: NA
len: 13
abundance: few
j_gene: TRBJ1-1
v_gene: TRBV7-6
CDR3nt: TGTGCCAGCAGCCAAGGACAAAACACTGAAGCTTTCTTT
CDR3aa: CASSQGQNTEAFF

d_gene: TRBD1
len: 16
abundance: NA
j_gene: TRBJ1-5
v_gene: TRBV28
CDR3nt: TGTGCCAGCAGCCGGGACAGGGGCGGTAGCAATCAGCCCCAGCATTTT
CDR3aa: CASSRDRGGSNQPQHF

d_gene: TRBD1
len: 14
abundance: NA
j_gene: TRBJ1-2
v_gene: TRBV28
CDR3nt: TGTGCCAGCAGTCGAGGGGGCTCTGACTATGGCTACACCTTC
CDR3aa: CASSRGGSDYGYTF

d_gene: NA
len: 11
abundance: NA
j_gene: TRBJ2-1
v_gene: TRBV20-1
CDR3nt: TGCAGTGCTAGGTACAGTGTTGAGCAGTTCTTC
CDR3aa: CSARYSVEQFF

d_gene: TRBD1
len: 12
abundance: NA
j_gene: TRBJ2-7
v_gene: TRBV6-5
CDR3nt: TGTGCCAGCAGTTCCCCCGGACAGGGTATACACTTC
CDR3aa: CASSSPGQGIHF

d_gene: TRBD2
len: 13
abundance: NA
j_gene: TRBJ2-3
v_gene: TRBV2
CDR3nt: TGTGCCAGTAGCGGGCGCCACACAGATACGCAGTATTTT
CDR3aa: CASSGRHTDTQYF

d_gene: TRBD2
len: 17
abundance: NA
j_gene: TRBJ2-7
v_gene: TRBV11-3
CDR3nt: TGTGCCAGCGCTCTTTACGTCCCCGGGACTAGCGCGTACGAGCAGTACTTC
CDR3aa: CASALYVPGTSAYEQYF

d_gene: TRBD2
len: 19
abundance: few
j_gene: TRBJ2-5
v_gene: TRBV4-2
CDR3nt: TGTGCCAGCAGCCACCGGGGTACTAGCGGGAGGGCGGGACAAGAGACCCAGTACTTC
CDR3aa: CASSHRGTSGRAGQETQYF

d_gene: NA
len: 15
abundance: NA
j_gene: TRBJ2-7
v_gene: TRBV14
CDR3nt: TGTGCCAGCAGCCAAGGAACTAGCAGAGCCTACGAGCAGTACTTC
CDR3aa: CASSQGTSRAYEQYF

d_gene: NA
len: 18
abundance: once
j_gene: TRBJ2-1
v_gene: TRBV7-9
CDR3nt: TGTGCCAGCAGCCCGACAGGGGGCGGGAGGGCCCTCTACAATGAGCAGTTCTTC
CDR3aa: CASSPTGGGRALYNEQFF

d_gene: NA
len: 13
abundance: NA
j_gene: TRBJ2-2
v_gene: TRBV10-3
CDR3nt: TGTGCCATCAAAGGGACTGGGGCATTGGAGCTGTTTTTT
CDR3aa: CAIKGTGALELFF

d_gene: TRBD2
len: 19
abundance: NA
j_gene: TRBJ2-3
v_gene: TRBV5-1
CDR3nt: TGCGCCAGCAGCTCCCCAAACCGGACTAGCGGGAGAATCACAGATACGCAGTATTTT
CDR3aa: CASSSPNRTSGRITDTQYF

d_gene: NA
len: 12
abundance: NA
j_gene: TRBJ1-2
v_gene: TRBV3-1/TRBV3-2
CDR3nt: TGTGCCAGCAGCCAGCGGGAAGGCGGCTACACCTTC
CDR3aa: CASSQREGGYTF

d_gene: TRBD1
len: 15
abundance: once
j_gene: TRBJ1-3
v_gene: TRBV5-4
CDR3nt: TGTGCCAGCAGCCCGGACAGGGGACCTGGAAACACCATATATTTT
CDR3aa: CASSPDRGPGNTIYF

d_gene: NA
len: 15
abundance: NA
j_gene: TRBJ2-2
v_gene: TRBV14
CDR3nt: TGTGCCAGCAGTCAAGATATCGGAGCCACCGGGGAGCTGTTTTTT
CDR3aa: CASSQDIGATGELFF

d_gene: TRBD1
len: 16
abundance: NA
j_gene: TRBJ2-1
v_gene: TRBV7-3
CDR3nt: TGTGCCAGCAGCTGGGCCGGGACAGCCTCCTACAATGAGCAGTTCTTC
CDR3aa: CASSWAGTASYNEQFF

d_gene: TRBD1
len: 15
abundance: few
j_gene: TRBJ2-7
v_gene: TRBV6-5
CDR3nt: TGTGCCAGCAGGTTAACCGGGACAGGGAGGAGCGAGCAGTACTTC
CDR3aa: CASRLTGTGRSEQYF